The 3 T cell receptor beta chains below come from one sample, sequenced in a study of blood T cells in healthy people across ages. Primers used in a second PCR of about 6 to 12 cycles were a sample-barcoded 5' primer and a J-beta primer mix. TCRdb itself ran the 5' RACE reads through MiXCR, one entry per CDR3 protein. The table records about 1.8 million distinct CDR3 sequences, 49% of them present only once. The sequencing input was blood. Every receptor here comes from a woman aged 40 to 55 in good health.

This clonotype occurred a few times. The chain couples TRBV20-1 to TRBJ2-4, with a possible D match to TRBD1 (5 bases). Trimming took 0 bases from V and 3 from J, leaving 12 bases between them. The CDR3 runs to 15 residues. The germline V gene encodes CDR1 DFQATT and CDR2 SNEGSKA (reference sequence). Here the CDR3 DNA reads TGCAGTGCTAGAGATGTTTCGACAGACAAAAACATTCAGTACTTC. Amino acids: CSARDVSTDKNIQYF.

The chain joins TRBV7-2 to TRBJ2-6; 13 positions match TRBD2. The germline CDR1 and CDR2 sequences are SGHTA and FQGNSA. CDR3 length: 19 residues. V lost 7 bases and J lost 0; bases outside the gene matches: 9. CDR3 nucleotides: TGTGCCAGCACTCCATGGGGACTAGCGGGGAACTCTGGGGCCAACGTCCTGACTTTC. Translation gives CASTPWGLAGNSGANVLTF. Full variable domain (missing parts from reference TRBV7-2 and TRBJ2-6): GAGVSQSPSNKVTEKGKDVELRCDPISGHTALYWYRQSLGQGLEFLIYFQGNSAPDKSGLPSDRFSAERTGGSVSTLTIQRTQQEDSAVYLCASTPWGLAGNSGANVLTFGAGSRLTVL.

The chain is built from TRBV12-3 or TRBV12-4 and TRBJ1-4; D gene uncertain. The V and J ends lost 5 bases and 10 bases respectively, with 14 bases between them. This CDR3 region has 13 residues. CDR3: CASSPPRDGKLFF. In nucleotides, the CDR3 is TGTGCCAGCAGTCCGCCTCGAGATGGAAAACTGTTTTTT.